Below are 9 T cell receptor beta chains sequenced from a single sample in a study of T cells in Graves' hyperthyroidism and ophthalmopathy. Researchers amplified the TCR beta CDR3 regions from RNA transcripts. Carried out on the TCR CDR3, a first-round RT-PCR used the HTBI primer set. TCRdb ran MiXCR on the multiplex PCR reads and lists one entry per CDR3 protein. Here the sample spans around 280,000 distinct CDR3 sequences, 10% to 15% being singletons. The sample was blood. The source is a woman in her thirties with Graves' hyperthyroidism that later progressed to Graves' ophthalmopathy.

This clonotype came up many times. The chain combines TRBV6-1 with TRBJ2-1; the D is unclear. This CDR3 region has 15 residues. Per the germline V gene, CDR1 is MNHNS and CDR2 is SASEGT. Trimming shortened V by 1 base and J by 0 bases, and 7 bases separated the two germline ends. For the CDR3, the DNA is TGTGCCAGCAGTGAAGTAGTGGGCTCCTACAATGAGCAGTTCTTC. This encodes CASSEVVGSYNEQFF.

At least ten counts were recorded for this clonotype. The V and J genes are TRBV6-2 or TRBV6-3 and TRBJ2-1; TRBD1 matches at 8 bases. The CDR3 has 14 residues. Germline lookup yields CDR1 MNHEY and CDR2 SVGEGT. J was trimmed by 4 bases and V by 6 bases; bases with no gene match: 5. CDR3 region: CASRSGQGYNEQFF. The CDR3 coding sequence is TGTGCCAGCAGATCCGGACAGGGATACAATGAGCAGTTCTTC.

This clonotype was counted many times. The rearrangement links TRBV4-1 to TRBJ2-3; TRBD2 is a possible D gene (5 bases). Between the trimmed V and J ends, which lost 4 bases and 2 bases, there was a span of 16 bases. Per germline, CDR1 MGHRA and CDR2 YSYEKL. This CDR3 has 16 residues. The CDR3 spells CASSRGLLKSTDTQYF. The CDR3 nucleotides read TGCGCCAGCAGCCGAGGACTTTTGAAGTCCACAGATACGCAGTATTTT.

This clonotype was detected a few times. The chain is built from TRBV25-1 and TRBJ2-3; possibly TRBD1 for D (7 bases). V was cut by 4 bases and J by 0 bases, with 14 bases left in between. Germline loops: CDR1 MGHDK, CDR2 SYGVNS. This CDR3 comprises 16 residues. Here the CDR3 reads CASSGAGQLSTDTQYF. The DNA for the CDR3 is TGTGCCAGCAGTGGGGCGGGACAGCTTAGCACAGATACGCAGTATTTT.

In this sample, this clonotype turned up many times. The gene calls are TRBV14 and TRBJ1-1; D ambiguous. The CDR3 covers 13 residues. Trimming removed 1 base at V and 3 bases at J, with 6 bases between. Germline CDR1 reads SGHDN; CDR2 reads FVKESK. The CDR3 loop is CASSQGSYTEAFF. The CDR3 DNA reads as TGTGCCAGCAGCCAAGGCAGCTACACTGAAGCTTTCTTT.

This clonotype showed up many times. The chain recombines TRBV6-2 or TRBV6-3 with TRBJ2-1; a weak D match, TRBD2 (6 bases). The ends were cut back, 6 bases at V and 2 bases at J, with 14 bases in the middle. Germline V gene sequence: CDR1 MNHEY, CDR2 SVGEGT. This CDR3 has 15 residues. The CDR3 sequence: CASSPRLGAYNEQFF. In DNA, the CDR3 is TGTGCCAGCAGCCCCCGACTAGGGGCCTACAATGAGCAGTTCTTC.

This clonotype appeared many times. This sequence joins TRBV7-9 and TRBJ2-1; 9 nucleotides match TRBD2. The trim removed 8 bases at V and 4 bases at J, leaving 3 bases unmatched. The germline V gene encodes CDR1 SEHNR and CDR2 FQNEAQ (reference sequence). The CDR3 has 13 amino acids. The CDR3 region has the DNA TGTGCCAGCGGGACTAGCAATTACAATGAGCAGTTCTTC. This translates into CASGTSNYNEQFF.

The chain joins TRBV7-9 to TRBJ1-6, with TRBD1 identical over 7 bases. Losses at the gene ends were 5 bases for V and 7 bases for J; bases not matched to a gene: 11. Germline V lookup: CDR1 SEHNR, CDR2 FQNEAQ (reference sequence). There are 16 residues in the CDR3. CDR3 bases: TGTGCCAGCAGCCAAGACTTACAGGGGTTCAATTCACCCCTCCACTTT. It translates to CASSQDLQGFNSPLHF.

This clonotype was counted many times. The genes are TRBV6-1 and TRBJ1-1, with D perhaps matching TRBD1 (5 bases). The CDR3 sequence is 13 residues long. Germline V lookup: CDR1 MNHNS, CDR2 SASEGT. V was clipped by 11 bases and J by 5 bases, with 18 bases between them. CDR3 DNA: TGTGCCTCAGCAGGAGGGGTGGATACTGAAGCTTTCTTT. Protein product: CASAGGVDTEAFF.